The next 8 T cell receptor beta chains were all read from a single sample in a study of metastatic and nonmetastatic thyroid tumors. MiXCR re-clonotyped the PCR reads for TCRdb. The repertoire includes some 18,000 clones, around 40% of them detected once, and around 25% sits in the top ten. Every patient underwent thyroid surgery untreated. The material sequenced was tumor tissue. The receptors shown here come from a female donor with papillary thyroid cancer or a benign thyroid nodule (not recorded which). Some clones in this sample may be carry-over from other donors' samples.

The rearrangement uses TRBV30 and TRBJ2-3; 8 nucleotides match TRBD2. The junction had 10 bases not matched to a gene; V was cut back by 4 bases and J by 4 bases. Per the germline V gene, CDR1 is GTSNPN and CDR2 is SVGIG (reference sequence). The CDR3 consists of 15 residues. The CDR3 DNA sequence: TGTGCCTGGACCAGGGCGGGAGGCGGAGCAGATACGCAGTATTTT. Translating gives CAWTRAGGGADTQYF.

V usage is TRBV20-1 and J usage is TRBJ2-1, with 11 bases identical to TRBD2. After removal of 4 bases from V and 3 bases from J, the junction contained 5 bases not matched to a gene. The CDR3 contains 15 residues. Looked up from germline, CDR1 is DFQATT and CDR2 is SNEGSKA (reference sequence). The CDR3 sequence: CSAMPLAGGYNEQFF. DNA of the CDR3: TGCAGTGCTATGCCCCTAGCGGGAGGCTACAATGAGCAGTTCTTC.

The gene calls are TRBV5-1 and TRBJ2-3, with no clear D. V was trimmed by 1 base and J by 0 bases, leaving 6 bases between them. Per germline, CDR1 SGHRS and CDR2 YFSETQ. CDR3 length equals 14 residues. CDR3 loop: CASSLTLSTDTQYF. The CDR3 region has the DNA TGCGCCAGCAGCTTGACCCTTAGCACAGATACGCAGTATTTT. The full variable domain, with the rest looked up from reference TRBV5-1 and TRBJ2-3, is KAGVTQTPRYLIKTRGQQVTLSCSPISGHRSVSWYQQTPGQGLQFLFEYFSETQRNKGNFPGRFSGRQFSNSRSEMNVSTLELGDSALYLCASSLTLSTDTQYFGPGTRLTVL.

This rearrangement joins TRBV27 to TRBJ1-2; no definite D call. Trimming removed 6 bases from V and 6 bases from J, with 14 bases in between. CDR3 length: 13 amino acids. Germline V gene sequence: CDR1 MNHEY, CDR2 SMNVEV (reference sequence). The CDR3 coding sequence is TGTGCCAGCAGGGTGCAGGATGCCGATGGCTACACCTTC. Its translation: CASRVQDADGYTF.

This clone was seen a handful of times. It may be a read error: a sequence one base away is much more abundant. This sequence joins TRBV6-2 or TRBV6-3 and TRBJ1-3; D perhaps matches TRBD1 (5 bases). Germline CDR1 and CDR2: MNHEY and SVGEGT. Trimming removed 2 bases at V and 2 bases at J, with 13 bases between. CDR3 length: 16 residues. The CDR3 here is CASSYGGNGAGNTIYF. As DNA, the CDR3 is TGTGCCAGCAGTTACGGGGGGAACGGGGCTGGAAACACCATATATTTT.

In this sample, this clone turned up a few times. V is TRBV27 and J is TRBJ2-1; D is uncertain. Trimming shortened V by 5 bases and J by 6 bases, and 11 bases separated the two germline ends. The CDR3 is made up of 13 amino acids. The germline V gene has CDR1 MNHEY and CDR2 SMNVEV (reference sequence). The CDR3 nucleotides read TGTGCCAGCAGTGGATTCACTGGCAATGAGCAGTTCTTC. Protein: CASSGFTGNEQFF.

Here the CDR3 reads CASNVQANQPQHF. The CDR3 coding sequence is TGTGCCAGCAACGTACAGGCAAATCAGCCCCAGCATTTT. The chain couples TRBV2 to TRBJ1-5, with D possibly being TRBD1 (5 bases). Trimming stripped 7 bases from V and 4 bases from J, with 11 bases between. This CDR3 has 13 residues. Germline V gene lookup returns CDR1 SNHLY and CDR2 FYNNEI.

The chain joins TRBV20-1 to TRBJ2-7, with D unclear. V lost 6 bases and J 1 base, leaving 13 bases between the germline ends. CDR3 length: 13 amino acids. Germline lookup yields CDR1 DFQATT and CDR2 SNEGSKA (reference sequence). The CDR3, as DNA: TGCAGTGCCAGCCACTACTCGTCCTACGAGCAGTACTTC. This codes for CSASHYSSYEQYF.